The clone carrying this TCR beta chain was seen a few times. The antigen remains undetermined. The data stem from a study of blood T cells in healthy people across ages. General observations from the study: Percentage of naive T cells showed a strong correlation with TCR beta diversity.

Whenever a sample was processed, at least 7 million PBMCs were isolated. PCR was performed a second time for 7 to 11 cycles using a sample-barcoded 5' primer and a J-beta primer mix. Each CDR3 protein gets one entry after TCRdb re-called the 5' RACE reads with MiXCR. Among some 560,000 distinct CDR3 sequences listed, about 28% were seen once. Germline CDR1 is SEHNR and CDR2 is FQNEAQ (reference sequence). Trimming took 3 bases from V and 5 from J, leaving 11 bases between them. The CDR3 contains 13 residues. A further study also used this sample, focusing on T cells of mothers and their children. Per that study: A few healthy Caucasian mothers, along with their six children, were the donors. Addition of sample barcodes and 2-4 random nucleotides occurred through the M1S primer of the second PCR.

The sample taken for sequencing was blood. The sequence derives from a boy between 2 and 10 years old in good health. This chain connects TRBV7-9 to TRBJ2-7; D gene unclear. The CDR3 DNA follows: TGTGCCAGCAGCTTTAGGGAAAGAAACGAGCAGTACTTC. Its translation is CASSFRERNEQYF.